This T cell receptor (beta chain) was identified during a study of blood T cell repertoires in COVID-19. Study context: From the United States, Italy and Spain came samples of acute and convalescent COVID-19. Sources were T cells, B-cell-depleted T cells, or PBMCs; the material itself was cDNA or gDNA.

Authors' data handling: The assay estimated nucleated cells by amplifying reference gene primers. TCRdb's table, derived via immunoSEQ multiplex PCR, lists solely in-frame clones and lacks some. Clone size and the V and J calls come from that table; the DNA yielded D and trimming. This sample has 75,000 to 95,000 clones, with 80% found just once. The source material was peripheral blood. The TCR comes from a middle-aged woman with active or convalescent COVID-19.

CDR3 loop: CASSPERRSTDTQYF. The CDR3 DNA reads TGCGCCAGCAGCCCAGAGCGGAGAAGCACAGATACGCAGTATTTT. The chain uses TRBV5-1 and TRBJ2-3; perhaps TRBD2 as D (5 bases). Trimming left V 4 bases short and J 0 bases short, with 12 bases between. The CDR3 consists of 15 residues. Germline V gene sequence: CDR1 SGHRS, CDR2 YFSETQ.